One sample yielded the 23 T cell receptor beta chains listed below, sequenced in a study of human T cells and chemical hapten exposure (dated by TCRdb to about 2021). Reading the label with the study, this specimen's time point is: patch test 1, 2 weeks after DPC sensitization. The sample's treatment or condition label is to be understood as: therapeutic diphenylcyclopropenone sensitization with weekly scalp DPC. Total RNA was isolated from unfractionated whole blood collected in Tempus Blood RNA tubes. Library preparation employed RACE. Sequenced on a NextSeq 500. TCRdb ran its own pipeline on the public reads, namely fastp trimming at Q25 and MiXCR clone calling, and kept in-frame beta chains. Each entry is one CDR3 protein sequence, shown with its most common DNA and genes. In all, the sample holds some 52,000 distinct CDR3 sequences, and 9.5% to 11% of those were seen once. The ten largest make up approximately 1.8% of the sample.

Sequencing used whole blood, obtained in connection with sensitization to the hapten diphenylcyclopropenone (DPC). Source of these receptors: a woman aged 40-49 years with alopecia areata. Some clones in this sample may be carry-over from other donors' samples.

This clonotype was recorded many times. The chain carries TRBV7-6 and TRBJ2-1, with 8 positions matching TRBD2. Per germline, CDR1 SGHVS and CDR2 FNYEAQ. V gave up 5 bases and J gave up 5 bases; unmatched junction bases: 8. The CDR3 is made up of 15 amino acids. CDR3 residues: CASSTRLAPDNEQFF. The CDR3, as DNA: TGTGCCAGCAGCACCCGACTAGCGCCGGACAATGAGCAGTTCTTC.

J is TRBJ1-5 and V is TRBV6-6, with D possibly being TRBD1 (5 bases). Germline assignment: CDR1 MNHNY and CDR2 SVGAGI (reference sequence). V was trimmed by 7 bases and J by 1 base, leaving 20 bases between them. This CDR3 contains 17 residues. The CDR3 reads CASKWPGGGKSNQPQHF. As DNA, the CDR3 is TGTGCCAGCAAATGGCCGGGGGGAGGGAAAAGCAATCAGCCCCAGCATTTT.

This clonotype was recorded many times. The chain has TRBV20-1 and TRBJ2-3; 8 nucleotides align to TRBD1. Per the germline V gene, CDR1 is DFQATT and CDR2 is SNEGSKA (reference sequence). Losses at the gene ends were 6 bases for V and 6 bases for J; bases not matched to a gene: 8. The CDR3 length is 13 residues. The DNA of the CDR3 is TGCAGTGCCTCCCCGACAGGGGAGGATACGCAGTATTTT. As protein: CSASPTGEDTQYF.

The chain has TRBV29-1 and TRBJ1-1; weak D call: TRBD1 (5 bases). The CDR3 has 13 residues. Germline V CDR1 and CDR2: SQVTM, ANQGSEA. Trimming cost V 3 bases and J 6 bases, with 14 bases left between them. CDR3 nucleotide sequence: TGCAGCGTTGATCGCGGGGGTTTGGCTGAAGCTTTCTTT. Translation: CSVDRGGLAEAFF.

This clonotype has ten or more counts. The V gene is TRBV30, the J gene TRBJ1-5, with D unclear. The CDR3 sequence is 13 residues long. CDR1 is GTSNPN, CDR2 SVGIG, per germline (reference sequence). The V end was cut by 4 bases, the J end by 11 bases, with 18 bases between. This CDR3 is CAWTTGVGMAQHF. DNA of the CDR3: TGTGCCTGGACGACCGGGGTTGGTATGGCCCAGCATTTT.

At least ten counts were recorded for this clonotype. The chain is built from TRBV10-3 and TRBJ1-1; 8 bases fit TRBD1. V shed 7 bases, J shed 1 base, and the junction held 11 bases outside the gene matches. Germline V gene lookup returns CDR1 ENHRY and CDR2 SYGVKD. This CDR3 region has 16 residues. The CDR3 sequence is CAIKNTGGFTNTEAFF. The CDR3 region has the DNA TGTGCCATCAAGAACACAGGGGGATTTACGAACACTGAAGCTTTCTTT.

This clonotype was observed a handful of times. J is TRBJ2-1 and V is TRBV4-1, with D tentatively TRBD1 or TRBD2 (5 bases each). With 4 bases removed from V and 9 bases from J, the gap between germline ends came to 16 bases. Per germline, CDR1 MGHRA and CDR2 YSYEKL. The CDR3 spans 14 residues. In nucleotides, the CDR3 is TGCGCCAGCAGCCTCCGAGGGGCTAAGGGTGAGCAGTTCTTC. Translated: CASSLRGAKGEQFF.

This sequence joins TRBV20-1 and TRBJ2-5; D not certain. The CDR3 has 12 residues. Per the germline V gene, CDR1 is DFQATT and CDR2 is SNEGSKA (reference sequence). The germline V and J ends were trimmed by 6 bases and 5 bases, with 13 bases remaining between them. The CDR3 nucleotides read TGCAGTGCCAGCTCCGAAGGGGAGACCCAGTACTTC. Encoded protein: CSASSEGETQYF.

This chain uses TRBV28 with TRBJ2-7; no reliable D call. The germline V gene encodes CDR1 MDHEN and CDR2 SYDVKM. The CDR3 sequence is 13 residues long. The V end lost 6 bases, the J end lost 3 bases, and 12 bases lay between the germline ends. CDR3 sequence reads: CASSPTPLYEQYF. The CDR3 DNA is TGTGCCAGCAGCCCCACCCCCCTCTACGAGCAGTACTTC.

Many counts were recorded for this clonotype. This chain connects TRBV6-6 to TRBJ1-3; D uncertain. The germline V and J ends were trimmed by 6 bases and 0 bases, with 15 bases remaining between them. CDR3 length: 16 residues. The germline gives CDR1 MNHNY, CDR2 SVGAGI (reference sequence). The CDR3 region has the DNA TGTGCCAGCAGCGAGTCGTACAGAGACTCTGGAAACACCATATATTTT. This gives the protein CASSESYRDSGNTIYF.

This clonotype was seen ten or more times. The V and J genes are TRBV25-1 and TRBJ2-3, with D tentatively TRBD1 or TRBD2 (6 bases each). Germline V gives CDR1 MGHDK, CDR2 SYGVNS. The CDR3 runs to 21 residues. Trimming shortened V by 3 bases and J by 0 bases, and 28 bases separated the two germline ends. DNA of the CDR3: TGTGCCAGCAGTGATTCGCGGAGGGGGAATAGAGTATCATTTAGCACAGATACGCAGTATTTT. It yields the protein CASSDSRRGNRVSFSTDTQYF.

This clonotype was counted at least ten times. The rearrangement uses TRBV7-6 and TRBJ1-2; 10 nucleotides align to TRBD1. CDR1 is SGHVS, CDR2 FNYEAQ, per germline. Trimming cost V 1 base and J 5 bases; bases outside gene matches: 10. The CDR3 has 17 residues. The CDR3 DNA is TGTGCCAGCAGCTTAGACGTCGGGACAGGGGCCCTTTATGGCTACACCTTC. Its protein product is CASSLDVGTGALYGYTF. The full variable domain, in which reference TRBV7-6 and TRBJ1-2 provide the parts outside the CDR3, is GAGVSQSPRYKVTKRGQDVALRCDPISGHVSLYWYRQALGQGPEFLTYFNYEAQQDKSGLPNDRFSAERPEGSISTLTIQRTEQRDSAMYRCASSLDVGTGALYGYTFGSGTRLTVV.

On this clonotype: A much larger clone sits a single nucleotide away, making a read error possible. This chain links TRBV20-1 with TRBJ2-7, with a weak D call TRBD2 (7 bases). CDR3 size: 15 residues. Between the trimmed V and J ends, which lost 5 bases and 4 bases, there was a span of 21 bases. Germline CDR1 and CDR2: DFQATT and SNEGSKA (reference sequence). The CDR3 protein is CSADPLRGGAYEQYF. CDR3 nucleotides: TGCAGTGCTGACCCCTTGAGGGGGGGGGCTTACGAGCAGTACTTC.

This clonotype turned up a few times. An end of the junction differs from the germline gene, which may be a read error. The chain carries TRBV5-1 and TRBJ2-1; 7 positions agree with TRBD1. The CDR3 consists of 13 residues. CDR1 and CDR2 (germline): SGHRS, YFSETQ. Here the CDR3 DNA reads TGCGCCAGCAGCTTTCGACAGGGTCCAATGAGGATCTTC. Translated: CASSFRQGPMRIF.

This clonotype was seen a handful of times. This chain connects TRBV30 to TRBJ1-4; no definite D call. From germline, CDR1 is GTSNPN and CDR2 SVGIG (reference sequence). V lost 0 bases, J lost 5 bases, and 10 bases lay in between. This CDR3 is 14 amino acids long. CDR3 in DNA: TGTGCCTGGAGTGTACATGGAGGAAATGAAAAACTGTTTTTT. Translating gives CAWSVHGGNEKLFF.

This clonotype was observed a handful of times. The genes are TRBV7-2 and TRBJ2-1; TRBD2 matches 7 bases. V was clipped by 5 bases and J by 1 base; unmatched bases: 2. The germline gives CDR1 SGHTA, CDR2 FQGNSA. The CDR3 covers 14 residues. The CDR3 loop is CASSPAGSYNEQFF. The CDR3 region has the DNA TGTGCCAGCAGCCCAGCGGGATCCTACAATGAGCAGTTCTTC.

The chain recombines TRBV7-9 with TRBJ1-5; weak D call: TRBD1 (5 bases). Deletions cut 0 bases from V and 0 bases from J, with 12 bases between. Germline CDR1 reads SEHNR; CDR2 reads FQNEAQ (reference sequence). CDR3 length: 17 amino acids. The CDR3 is CASSLARSGDSNQPQHF. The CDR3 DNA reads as TGTGCCAGCAGCTTAGCGCGATCGGGGGATAGCAATCAGCCCCAGCATTTT.

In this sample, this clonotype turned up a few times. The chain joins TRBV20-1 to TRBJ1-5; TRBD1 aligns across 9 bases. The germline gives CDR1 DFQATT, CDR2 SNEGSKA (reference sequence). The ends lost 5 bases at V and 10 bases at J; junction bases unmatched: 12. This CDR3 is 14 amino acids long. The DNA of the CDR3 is TGCAGTGCTGGCCAGGGACAGGGCATCCGACCCCAGCATTTT. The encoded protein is CSAGQGQGIRPQHF.

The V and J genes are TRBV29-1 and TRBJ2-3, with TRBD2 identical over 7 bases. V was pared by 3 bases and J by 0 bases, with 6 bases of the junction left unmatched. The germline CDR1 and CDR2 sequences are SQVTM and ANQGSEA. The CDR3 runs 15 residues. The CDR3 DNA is TGCAGCGTTGAGCCTATGCGGGGGAGCACAGATACGCAGTATTTT. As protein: CSVEPMRGSTDTQYF.

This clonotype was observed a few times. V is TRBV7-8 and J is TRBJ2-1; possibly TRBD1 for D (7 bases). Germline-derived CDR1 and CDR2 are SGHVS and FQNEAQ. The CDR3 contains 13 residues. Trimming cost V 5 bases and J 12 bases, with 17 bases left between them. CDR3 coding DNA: TGTGCCAGCAGCCCTAGACAGGGAGCGGGGCAGTTCTTC. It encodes CASSPRQGAGQFF. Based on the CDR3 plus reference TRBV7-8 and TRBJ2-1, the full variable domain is GAGVSQSPRYKVAKRGQDVALRCDPISGHVSLFWYQQALGQGPEFLTYFQNEAQLDKSGLPSDRFFAERPEGSVSTLKIQRTQQEDSAVYLCASSPRQGAGQFFGPGTRLTVL.

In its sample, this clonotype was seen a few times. The CDR3 DNA follows: TGTGCCAGCAGCTCCCCTCCCCTCTCCTCGGACAGAAACTCCTACGAGCAGTACTTC. Translation: CASSSPPLSSDRNSYEQYF. This sequence joins TRBV21-1 and TRBJ2-7; TRBD1 is taken as the D call from the table, unchecked against the DNA. TRBV21-1 is designated a pseudogene. CDR3 length equals 19 residues.

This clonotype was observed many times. CDR3 loop: CASSSPGGSYNEQFF. DNA for the CDR3: TGTGCCAGCAGTTCCCCAGGGGGGTCCTACAATGAGCAGTTCTTC. The chain carries TRBV25-1 and TRBJ2-1, with D possibly TRBD1 on 7 matching bases. CDR1 and CDR2 from the germline V gene are MGHDK and SYGVNS. V dropped 5 bases and J dropped 1 base, with 12 bases sitting between them. This CDR3 comprises 15 residues.

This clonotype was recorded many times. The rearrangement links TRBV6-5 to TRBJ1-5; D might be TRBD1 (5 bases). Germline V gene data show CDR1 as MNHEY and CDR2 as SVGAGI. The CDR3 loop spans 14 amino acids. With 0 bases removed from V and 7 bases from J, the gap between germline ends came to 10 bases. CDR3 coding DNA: TGTGCCAGCAGTTACTCGTACGGGGGGCAGCCCCAGCATTTT. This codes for CASSYSYGGQPQHF.